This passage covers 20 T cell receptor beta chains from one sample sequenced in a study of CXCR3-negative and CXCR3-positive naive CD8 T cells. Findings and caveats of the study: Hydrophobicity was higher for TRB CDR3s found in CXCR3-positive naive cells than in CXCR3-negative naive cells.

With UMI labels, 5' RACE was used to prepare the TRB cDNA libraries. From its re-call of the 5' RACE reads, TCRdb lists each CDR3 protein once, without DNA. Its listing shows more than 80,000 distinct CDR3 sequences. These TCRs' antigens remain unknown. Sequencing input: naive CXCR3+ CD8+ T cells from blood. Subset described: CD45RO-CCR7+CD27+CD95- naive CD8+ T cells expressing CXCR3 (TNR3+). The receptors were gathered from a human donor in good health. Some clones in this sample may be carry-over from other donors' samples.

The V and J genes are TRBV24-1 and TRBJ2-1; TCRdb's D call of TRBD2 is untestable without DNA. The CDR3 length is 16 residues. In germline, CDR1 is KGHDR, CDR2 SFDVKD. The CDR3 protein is CATSDSGTSGYNEQFF.

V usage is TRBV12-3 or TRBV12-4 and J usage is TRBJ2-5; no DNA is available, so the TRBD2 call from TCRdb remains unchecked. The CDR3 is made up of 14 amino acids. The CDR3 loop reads CASSFSSGSETQYF.

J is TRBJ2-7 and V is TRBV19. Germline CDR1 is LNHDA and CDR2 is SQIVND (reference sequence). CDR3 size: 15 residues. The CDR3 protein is CASSIDRGRSYEQYF.

Here the CDR3 reads CSARDRTGGYEQYF. The V and J genes are TRBV20-1 and TRBJ2-7; the TRBD1 assignment by TCRdb is unverifiable without DNA. Germline values: CDR1 DFQATT, CDR2 SNEGSKA (reference sequence). The CDR3 contains 14 residues.

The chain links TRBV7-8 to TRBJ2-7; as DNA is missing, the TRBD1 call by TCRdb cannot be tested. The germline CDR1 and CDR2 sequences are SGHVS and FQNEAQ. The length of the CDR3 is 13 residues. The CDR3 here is CASSPGTALEQYF.

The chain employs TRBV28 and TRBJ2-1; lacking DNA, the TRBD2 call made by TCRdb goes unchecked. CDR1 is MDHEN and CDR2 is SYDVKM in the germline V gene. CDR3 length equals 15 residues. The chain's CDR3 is CASIEIADKYNEQFF.

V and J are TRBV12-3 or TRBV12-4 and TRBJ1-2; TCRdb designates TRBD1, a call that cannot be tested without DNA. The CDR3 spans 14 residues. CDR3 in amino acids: CASSLTGHPGGYTF.

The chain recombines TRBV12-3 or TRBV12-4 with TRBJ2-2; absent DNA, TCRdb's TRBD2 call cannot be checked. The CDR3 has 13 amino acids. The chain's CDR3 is CASSLAGLGELFF.

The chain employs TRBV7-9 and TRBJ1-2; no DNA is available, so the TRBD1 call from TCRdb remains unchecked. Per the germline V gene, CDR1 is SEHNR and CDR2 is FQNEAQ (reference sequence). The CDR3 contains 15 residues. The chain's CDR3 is CASSPGGVTNYGYTF.

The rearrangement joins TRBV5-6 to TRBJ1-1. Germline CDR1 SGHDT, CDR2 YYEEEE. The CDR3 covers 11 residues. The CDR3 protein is CASSLERVAFF.

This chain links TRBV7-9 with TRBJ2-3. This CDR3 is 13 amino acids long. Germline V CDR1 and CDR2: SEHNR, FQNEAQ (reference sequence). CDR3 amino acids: CASSLGRGNTQYF.

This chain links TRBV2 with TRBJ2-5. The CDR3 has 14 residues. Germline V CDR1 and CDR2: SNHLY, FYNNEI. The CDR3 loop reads CASSEALGLETQYF.

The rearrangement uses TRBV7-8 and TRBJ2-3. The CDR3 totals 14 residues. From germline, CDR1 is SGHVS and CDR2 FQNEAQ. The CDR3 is CASSLAGSTDTQYF.

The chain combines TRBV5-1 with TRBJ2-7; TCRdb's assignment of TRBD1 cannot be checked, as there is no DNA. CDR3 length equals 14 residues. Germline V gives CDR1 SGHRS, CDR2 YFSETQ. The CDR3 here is CASSFRGESYEQYF.

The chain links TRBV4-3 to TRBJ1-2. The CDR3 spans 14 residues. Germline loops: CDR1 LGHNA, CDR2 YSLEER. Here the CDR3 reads CASSQVRDSEGYTF.

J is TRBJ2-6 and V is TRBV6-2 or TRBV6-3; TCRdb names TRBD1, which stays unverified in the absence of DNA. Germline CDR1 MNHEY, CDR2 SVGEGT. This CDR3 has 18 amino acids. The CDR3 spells CASKEARQGKTGANVLTF.

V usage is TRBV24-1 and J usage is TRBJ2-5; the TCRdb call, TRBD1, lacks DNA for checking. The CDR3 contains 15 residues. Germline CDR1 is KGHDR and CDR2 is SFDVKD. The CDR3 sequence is CATSDVVREQETQYF.

The CDR3: CASNPPGYNSPLHF. The chain joins TRBV28 to TRBJ1-6; there is no DNA to check the TCRdb D call of TRBD1. CDR1 and CDR2 from the germline V gene are MDHEN and SYDVKM. There are 14 residues in the CDR3.

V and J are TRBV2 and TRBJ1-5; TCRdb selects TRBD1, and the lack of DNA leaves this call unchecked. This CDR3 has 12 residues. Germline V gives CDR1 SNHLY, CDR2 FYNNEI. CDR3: CASNGPGQPQHF. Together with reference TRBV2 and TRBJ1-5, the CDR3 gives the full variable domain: EPEVTQTPSHQVTQMGQEVILRCVPISNHLYFYWYRQILGQKVEFLVSFYNNEISEKSEIFDDQFSVERPDGSNFTLKIRSTKLEDSAMYFCASNGPGQPQHFGDGTRLSIL.

The CDR3 spells CASSPPLWDLTDTQYF. This rearrangement joins TRBV18 to TRBJ2-3; TCRdb reports TRBD1, a call that lacks DNA to check it against. Germline V gives CDR1 KGHSH, CDR2 LQKENI. The length of the CDR3 is 16 residues.